This TCR beta chain was observed in a study of PD-L1 blockade in urothelial cancer. Overall study: About nine tenths of the roughly 30 patients were men whose urothelial cancer was bladder-origin. Each patient had 0 to 3 earlier chemotherapy regimens.

Per germline, CDR1 SQVTM and CDR2 ANQGSEA. V was clipped by 4 bases and J by 2 bases; unmatched bases: 4. The CDR3 is 14 amino acids. TCRdb keeps only in-frame clones here, not all; method: immunoSEQ multiplex PCR. Of more than 55,000 clones in the sample, over 75% were seen once. Time point in this sample: pretreatment peripheral blood. The origin of this receptor is a man aged 65-85 years with urothelial cancer. The chain carries TRBV29-1 and TRBJ2-3, with TRBD2 identical over 9 bases. The material was PBMCs, obtained around atezolizumab (anti-PD-L1) treatment. CDR3 in amino acids: CSVGAGGVTDTQYF. CDR3 DNA: TGCAGCGTTGGGGCGGGAGGGGTCACAGATACGCAGTATTTT.